What follows are 27 T cell receptor beta chains derived from one specimen sequenced in a study of cytomegalovirus exposure and HLA in healthy donors (dated by TCRdb to about 2017). The library came from the immunoSEQ multiplex PCR assay. For the multiplex PCR, a mixture combining 60 forward primers for TCR Vbeta segments and 13 reverse primers for TCR Jbeta segments was used. This immuneACCESS table, as held by TCRdb, lists in-frame sequences with V and J called but not all clones. Of the missing ones, under half trace to an unresolved V gene in checked studies; the others have no known cause. The table for this sample lists approximately 150,000 clones; 60% to 85% of them were counted only once. Approximately 1.6% of the sample is held by the ten biggest clonotypes. Sample: PBMCs. The receptors were gathered from a woman aged 18-30 years in good health and CMV-seronegative.

The genes are TRBV25-1 and TRBJ1-1; D remains unclear. The CDR3 sequence is 13 residues long. The V gene lost 7 bases and the J gene lost 4 bases, with 13 bases spanning the gap. CDR1 and CDR2 (germline): MGHDK, SYGVNS. The CDR3 spells CASTEEKSTEAFF. The CDR3 DNA sequence: TGTGCCAGCACCGAGGAGAAGAGCACTGAAGCTTTCTTT.

The chain recombines TRBV1 with TRBJ2-2; the table's D call, TRBD1, has no DNA check behind it. TRBV1 is given as a pseudogene. The CDR3 totals 17 residues. Written as DNA, the CDR3 is TGCACCAGCAGCCACTTCGGGACAGGGGAATTTGGCGGGGAGCTGTTTTTT. Translated: CTSSHFGTGEFGGELFF.

This chain links TRBV6-5 with TRBJ2-3, with a tentative D call TRBD1 (7 bases). The CDR3 spans 14 residues. V lost 6 bases and J lost 8, with 18 bases in between. Per germline, CDR1 MNHEY and CDR2 SVGAGI. The CDR3 DNA reads TGTGCCAGCAGGGATGGAGGGGGCGAGGGTACGCAGTATTTT. This gives the protein CASRDGGGEGTQYF.

The V gene is TRBV25-1, the J gene TRBJ1-1; no reliable D call. This CDR3 spans 14 amino acids. The V gene's germline CDR1 is MGHDK and CDR2 SYGVNS. V lost 6 bases, J lost 4 bases, and 15 bases lay in between. The DNA of the CDR3 is TGTGCCAGCAGGCCGGGCTCGGAGGGCACTGAAGCTTTCTTT. Translating it yields CASRPGSEGTEAFF.

V and J are TRBV11-2 and TRBJ2-7; D is uncertain. Trimming shortened V by 3 bases and J by 7 bases, and 7 bases separated the two germline ends. Germline CDR1 is SGHAT and CDR2 is FQNNGV. The CDR3 runs 11 residues. The CDR3, as DNA: TGTGCCAGCAGCTTTCCACGGGAGCAGTACTTC. Translation gives CASSFPREQYF.

The chain employs TRBV5-1 and TRBJ2-1, with D tentatively TRBD1 (5 bases). V shed 5 bases and J shed 3 bases, with 15 bases lying between them. CDR3 size: 15 residues. Germline-derived CDR1 and CDR2 are SGHRS and YFSETQ. CDR3 in amino acids: CASRGVGDSYNEQFF. The CDR3 coding sequence is TGCGCCAGCAGGGGTGTAGGCGACAGCTACAATGAGCAGTTCTTC.

This clone was observed a handful of times. Relative to the germline gene, one junction end is altered; a read error may explain this. This chain connects TRBV4-1 to TRBJ1-5; D remains ambiguous. The CDR3 has 16 residues. Germline lookup yields CDR1 MGHRA and CDR2 YSYEKL. In DNA, the CDR3 is TGCGCCAACAGCCAAGGTGGTGAGGCAGTCAATCAGCCCCAGCATTTT. Translation gives CANSQGGEAVNQPQHF.

The V gene is TRBV10-3, the J gene TRBJ2-1; 7 bases align to TRBD2. V trimming: 5 bases; J trimming: 9 bases; junction bases outside the gene matches: 13. This CDR3 spans 15 amino acids. The V gene's germline CDR1 is ENHRY and CDR2 SYGVKD. In nucleotides, the CDR3 is TGTGCCATCAGTACAGGACTAGTAGCTTTTGGTGAGCAGTTCTTC. Translated, it gives CAISTGLVAFGEQFF.

J is TRBJ2-6 and V is TRBV29-1, with 7 bases that match TRBD1. Germline assignment: CDR1 SQVTM and CDR2 ANQGSEA. CDR3 length: 18 residues. V was pared by 6 bases and J by 3 bases, with 17 bases of the junction left unmatched. Here the CDR3 reads CSVATGPGTAGGANVLTF. For the CDR3, the DNA is TGCAGCGTAGCGACAGGGCCCGGCACTGCGGGTGGGGCCAACGTCCTGACTTTC.

The sample holds a few counts of this clone. J is TRBJ2-1 and V is TRBV30; perhaps TRBD1 as D (6 bases). V lost 2 bases and J 2 bases, leaving 13 bases between the germline ends. This CDR3 spans 15 amino acids. The V gene's germline CDR1 is GTSNPN and CDR2 SVGIG (reference sequence). CDR3 sequence reads: CAWSRNRATYNEQFF. The CDR3 coding sequence is TGTGCCTGGAGTAGGAACAGGGCTACCTACAATGAGCAGTTCTTC.

V is TRBV27 and J is TRBJ2-7; no definite D call. The V gene lost 1 base and the J gene lost 5 bases, with 9 bases spanning the gap. In germline, CDR1 is MNHEY, CDR2 SMNVEV (reference sequence). The CDR3 loop spans 13 amino acids. The chain's CDR3 is CASSLLGSHEQYF. For the CDR3, the DNA is TGTGCCAGCAGTTTATTGGGCAGTCACGAGCAGTACTTC.

The rearrangement links TRBV6-5 to TRBJ2-3; D may be TRBD1 (6 bases). Trimming pared 3 bases from V and 7 bases from J, leaving 17 bases between. The CDR3 runs to 15 residues. Germline CDR1 reads MNHEY; CDR2 reads SVGAGI. In DNA, the CDR3 is TGTGCCAGCAGTTATTTTCCAGGGGATCCAAATACGCAGTATTTT. Translated: CASSYFPGDPNTQYF.

The gene calls are TRBV7-9 and TRBJ2-2; possibly TRBD2 for D (5 bases). Trimming took 3 bases from V and 2 from J, leaving 10 bases between them. The germline V gene encodes CDR1 SEHNR and CDR2 FQNEAQ (reference sequence). The length of the CDR3 is 15 residues. The CDR3 reads CASSLSGVNTGELFF. The CDR3 nucleotides read TGTGCCAGCAGCTTGTCCGGGGTCAACACCGGGGAGCTGTTTTTT.

This clone was picked up a small number of times. The chain uses TRBV14 and TRBJ1-1; D gene uncertain. Trimming pared 0 bases from V and 0 bases from J, leaving 11 bases between. The germline V gene has CDR1 SGHDN and CDR2 FVKESK. CDR3 length equals 16 residues. The CDR3 loop reads CASSQDYGNVNTEAFF. The CDR3 nucleotides are TGTGCCAGCAGCCAAGACTACGGTAACGTGAACACTGAAGCTTTCTTT.

In this sample, this clone turned up a few times. CDR3 DNA: TGTGCCAGCTGTGAGACTAGCGGCGGGGAGCTGTTTTTT. Translated, it gives CASCETSGGELFF. J is TRBJ2-2 and V is TRBV19; 9 nucleotides agree with TRBD2. This CDR3 contains 13 residues. The ends lost 9 bases at V and 7 bases at J; junction bases unmatched: 6. Germline-derived CDR1 and CDR2 are LNHDA and SQIVND (reference sequence).

J is TRBJ1-4 and V is TRBV6-1; D is unresolved. This CDR3 comprises 15 residues. Looked up from germline, CDR1 is MNHNS and CDR2 is SASEGT. V was pared by 6 bases and J by 0 bases, with 11 bases between. The CDR3 protein is CASRLDTTTNEKLFF. The CDR3 bases are TGTGCCAGCAGACTTGACACCACAACTAATGAAAAACTGTTTTTT.

V gene TRBV4-1 combines with J gene TRBJ1-1; tentatively, D is TRBD1 (5 bases). The CDR3 contains 16 residues. The V end was cut by 3 bases, the J end by 1 base, with 15 bases between. From germline, CDR1 is MGHRA and CDR2 YSYEKL. The CDR3 coding sequence is TGCGCCAGCAGCCAGGCTCCCCAGGACACGAACACTGAAGCTTTCTTT. Translating it yields CASSQAPQDTNTEAFF.

V is TRBV7-9 and J is TRBJ1-1; D is possibly TRBD1 (6 bases). V lost 5 bases to trimming and J lost 3 bases, with 16 bases between them. The CDR3 is 15 amino acids. Germline CDR1 is SEHNR and CDR2 is FQNEAQ (reference sequence). In DNA, the CDR3 is TGTGCCAGCAGCCACCGGGACACCGGCTACACTGAAGCTTTCTTT. Translation: CASSHRDTGYTEAFF.

The chain has TRBV4-1 and TRBJ1-4; 7 bases match TRBD1. Germline CDR1 is MGHRA and CDR2 is YSYEKL. CDR3 length: 15 residues. Trimming cost V 1 base and J 5 bases; bases outside gene matches: 4. CDR3 in amino acids: CASSQAHRGNEKLFF. The CDR3 DNA is TGCGCCAGCAGCCAAGCACACAGGGGAAATGAAAAACTGTTTTTT.

This clone was seen a handful of times. The chain couples TRBV11-2 to TRBJ2-1; the D gene is possibly TRBD2 (5 bases). This CDR3 contains 16 residues. Germline V CDR1 and CDR2: SGHAT, FQNNGV. V lost 3 bases, J lost 0 bases, and 12 bases lay in between. The CDR3 here is CASSFGGESSYNEQFF. The DNA of the CDR3 is TGTGCCAGCAGCTTCGGAGGCGAGAGCTCCTACAATGAGCAGTTCTTC.

The V call is TRBV5-1, the J call TRBJ1-1; no clear D. From germline, CDR1 is SGHRS and CDR2 YFSETQ. The V end was cut by 0 bases, the J end by 5 bases, with 11 bases between. The CDR3 sequence is 14 residues long. CDR3 in amino acids: CASSLDQTKTEAFF. The CDR3 coding sequence is TGCGCCAGCAGCTTGGATCAAACAAAAACTGAAGCTTTCTTT.

This clone was recorded once. V is TRBV18 and J is TRBJ2-7, with 7 bases aligning to TRBD1. There are 13 residues in the CDR3. Germline CDR1 is KGHSH and CDR2 is LQKENI. Trimming at V came to 3 bases and at J to 3 bases, leaving 2 bases not matched to a gene. Here the CDR3 DNA reads TGTGCCAGCTCACCGGGACAGAGCTACGAGCAGTACTTC. Amino acid sequence: CASSPGQSYEQYF.

This chain links TRBV27 with TRBJ2-5, with D unclear. CDR3 length: 11 amino acids. The ends were cut back, 8 bases at V and 5 bases at J, with 9 bases in the middle. The V gene's germline CDR1 is MNHEY and CDR2 SMNVEV (reference sequence). The CDR3 is CASPLVETQYF. CDR3 nucleotides: TGTGCCAGCCCTTTAGTGGAGACCCAGTACTTC.

Details on this clone: At one end, the junction sequence differs from germline, possibly due to a read error. This chain links TRBV30 with TRBJ1-3; D remains unclear. This CDR3 is 12 amino acids long. Per germline, CDR1 GTSNPN and CDR2 SVGIG (reference sequence). The CDR3 reads CAGGGSGNAIYF. The CDR3 DNA sequence: TGTGCCGGAGGAGGCTCTGGAAACGCCATATATTTT.

V usage is TRBV5-8 and J usage is TRBJ2-1; D possibly corresponds to TRBD2 (6 bases). V shed 1 base and J shed 15 bases, with 11 bases lying between them. CDR3 length equals 11 residues. Germline V gene lookup returns CDR1 SGHTS and CDR2 YDEGEE. The CDR3 DNA reads TGTGCCAGCAGCTTGACTACTAGCTTGTTCTTC. Its translation: CASSLTTSLFF.

The chain uses TRBV6-5 and TRBJ1-1; 9 bases line up with TRBD1. V shed 3 bases, J shed 11 bases, and the junction held 7 bases outside the gene matches. Germline lookup yields CDR1 MNHEY and CDR2 SVGAGI. CDR3 size: 13 residues. Here the CDR3 reads CASSYSGTGMAFF. CDR3 in DNA: TGTGCCAGCAGTTATTCCGGGACAGGGATGGCTTTCTTT.

This clone was counted only a few times. The chain carries TRBV5-1 and TRBJ1-2, with TRBD1 identical over 11 bases. V lost 5 bases to trimming and J lost 7 bases; unmatched junction nucleotides: 10. The CDR3 contains 15 residues. From germline, CDR1 is SGHRS and CDR2 YFSETQ. The CDR3 loop reads CASRAGQGVDGGYTF. The CDR3 coding sequence is TGCGCCAGCAGGGCGGGACAGGGGGTCGATGGTGGCTACACCTTC. Full variable domain (rest looked up from reference TRBV5-1 and TRBJ1-2): KAGVTQTPRYLIKTRGQQVTLSCSPISGHRSVSWYQQTPGQGLQFLFEYFSETQRNKGNFPGRFSGRQFSNSRSEMNVSTLELGDSALYLCASRAGQGVDGGYTFGSGTRLTVV.